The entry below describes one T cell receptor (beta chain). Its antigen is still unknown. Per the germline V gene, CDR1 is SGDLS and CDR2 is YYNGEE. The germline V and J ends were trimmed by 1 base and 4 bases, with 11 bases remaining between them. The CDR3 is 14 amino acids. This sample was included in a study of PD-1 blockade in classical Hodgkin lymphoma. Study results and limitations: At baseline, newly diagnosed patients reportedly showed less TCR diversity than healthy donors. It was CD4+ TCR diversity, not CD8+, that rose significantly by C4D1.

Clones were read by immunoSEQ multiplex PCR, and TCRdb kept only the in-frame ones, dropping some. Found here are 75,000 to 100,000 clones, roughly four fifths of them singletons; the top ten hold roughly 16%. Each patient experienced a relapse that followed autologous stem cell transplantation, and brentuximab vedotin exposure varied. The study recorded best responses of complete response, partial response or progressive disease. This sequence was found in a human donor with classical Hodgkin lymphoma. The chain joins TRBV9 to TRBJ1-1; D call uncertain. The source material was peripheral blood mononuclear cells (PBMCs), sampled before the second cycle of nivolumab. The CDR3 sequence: CASSVLAEGTEAFF. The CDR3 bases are TGTGCCAGCAGCGTATTGGCGGAAGGCACTGAAGCTTTCTTT.